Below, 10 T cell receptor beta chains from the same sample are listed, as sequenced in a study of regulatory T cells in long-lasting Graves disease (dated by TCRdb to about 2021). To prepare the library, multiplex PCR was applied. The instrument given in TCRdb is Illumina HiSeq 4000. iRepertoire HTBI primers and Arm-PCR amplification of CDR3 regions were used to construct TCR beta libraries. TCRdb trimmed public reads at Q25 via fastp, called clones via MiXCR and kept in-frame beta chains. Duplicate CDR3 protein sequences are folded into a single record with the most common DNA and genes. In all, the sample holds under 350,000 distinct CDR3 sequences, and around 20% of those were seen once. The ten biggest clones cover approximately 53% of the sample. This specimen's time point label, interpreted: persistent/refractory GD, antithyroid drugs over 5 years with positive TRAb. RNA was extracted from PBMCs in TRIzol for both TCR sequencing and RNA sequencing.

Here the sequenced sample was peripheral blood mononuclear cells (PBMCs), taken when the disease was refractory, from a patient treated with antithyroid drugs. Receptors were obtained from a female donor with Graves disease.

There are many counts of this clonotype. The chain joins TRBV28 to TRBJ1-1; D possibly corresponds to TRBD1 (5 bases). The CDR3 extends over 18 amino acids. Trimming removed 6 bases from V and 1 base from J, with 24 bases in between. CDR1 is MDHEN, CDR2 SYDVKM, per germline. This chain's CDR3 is CASSSRGDLGTENTEAFF. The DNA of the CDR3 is TGTGCCAGCAGCTCACGAGGGGACTTGGGGACGGAGAACACTGAAGCTTTCTTT.

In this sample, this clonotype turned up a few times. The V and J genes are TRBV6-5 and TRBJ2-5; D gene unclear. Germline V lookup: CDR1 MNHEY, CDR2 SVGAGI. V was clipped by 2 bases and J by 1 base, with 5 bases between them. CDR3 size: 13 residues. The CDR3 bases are TGTGCCAGCAGTTACGTGGGCCAAGAGACCCAGTACTTC. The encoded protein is CASSYVGQETQYF.

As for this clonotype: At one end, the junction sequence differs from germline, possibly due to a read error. The DNA of the CDR3 is TGCTCCAGCAGCCAGGGGGACAGCCAAGAGACCCAGTACTTC. Its translation is CSSSQGDSQETQYF. This chain uses TRBV4-1 with TRBJ2-5; 7 bases line up with TRBD1. This CDR3 comprises 14 residues. CDR1 is MGHRA and CDR2 is YSYEKL in the germline V gene.

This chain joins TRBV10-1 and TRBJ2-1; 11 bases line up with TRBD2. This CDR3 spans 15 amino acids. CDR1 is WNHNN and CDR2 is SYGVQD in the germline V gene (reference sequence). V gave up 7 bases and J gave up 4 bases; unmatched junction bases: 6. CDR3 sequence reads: CASTDGTSGYNEQFF. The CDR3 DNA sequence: TGCGCCAGCACAGACGGGACTAGCGGTTACAATGAGCAGTTCTTC.

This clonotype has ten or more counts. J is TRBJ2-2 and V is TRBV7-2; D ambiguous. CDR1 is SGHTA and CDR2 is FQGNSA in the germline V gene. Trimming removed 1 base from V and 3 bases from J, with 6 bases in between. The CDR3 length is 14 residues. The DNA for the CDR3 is TGTGCCAGCAGCTTAGGGCCCGACACCGGGGAGCTGTTTTTT. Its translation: CASSLGPDTGELFF.

CDR3 protein: CASSLVWAGGETQYF. CDR3 nucleotide sequence: TGTGCCAGCAGCTTAGTGTGGGCTGGGGGAGAGACCCAGTACTTC. The chain links TRBV7-2 to TRBJ2-5; D assignment may be TRBD1 or TRBD2 (5 bases each). This CDR3 comprises 15 residues. The V end lost 1 base, the J end lost 4 bases, and 13 bases lay between the germline ends. The germline gives CDR1 SGHTA, CDR2 FQGNSA.

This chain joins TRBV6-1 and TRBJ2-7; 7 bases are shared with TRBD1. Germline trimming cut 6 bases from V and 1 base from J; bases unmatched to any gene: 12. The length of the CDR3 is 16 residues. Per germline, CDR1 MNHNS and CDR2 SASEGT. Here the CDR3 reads CASSSLRTGKSYEQYF. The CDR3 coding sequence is TGTGCCAGCAGCTCCCTGCGGACAGGAAAATCCTACGAGCAGTACTTC.

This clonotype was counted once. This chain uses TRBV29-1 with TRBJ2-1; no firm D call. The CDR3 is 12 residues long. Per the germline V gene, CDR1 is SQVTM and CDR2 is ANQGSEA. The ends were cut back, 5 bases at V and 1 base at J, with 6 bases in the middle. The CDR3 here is CSVRPSYNEQFF. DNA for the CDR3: TGCAGCGTTCGTCCGTCCTACAATGAGCAGTTCTTC.

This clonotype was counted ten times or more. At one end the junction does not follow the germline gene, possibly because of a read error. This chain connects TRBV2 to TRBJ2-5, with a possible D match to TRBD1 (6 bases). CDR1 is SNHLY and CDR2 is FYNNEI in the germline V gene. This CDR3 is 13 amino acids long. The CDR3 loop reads CASSGTGQEAQYF. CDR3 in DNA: TGTGCCAGCTCTGGCACAGGGCAAGAGGCCCAGTACTTC. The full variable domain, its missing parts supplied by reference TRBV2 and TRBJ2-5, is EPEVTQTPSHQVTQMGQEVILRCVPISNHLYFYWYRQILGQKVEFLVSFYNNEISEKSEIFDDQFSVERPDGSNFTLKIRSTKLEDSAMYFCASSGTGQEAQYFGPGTRLLVL.

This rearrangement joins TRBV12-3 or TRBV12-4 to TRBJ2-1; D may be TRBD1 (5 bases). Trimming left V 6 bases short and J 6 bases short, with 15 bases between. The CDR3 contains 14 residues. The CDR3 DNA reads TGTGCCAGCAGGGATCCAGGCAGGGTCAATGAGCAGTTCTTC. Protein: CASRDPGRVNEQFF.